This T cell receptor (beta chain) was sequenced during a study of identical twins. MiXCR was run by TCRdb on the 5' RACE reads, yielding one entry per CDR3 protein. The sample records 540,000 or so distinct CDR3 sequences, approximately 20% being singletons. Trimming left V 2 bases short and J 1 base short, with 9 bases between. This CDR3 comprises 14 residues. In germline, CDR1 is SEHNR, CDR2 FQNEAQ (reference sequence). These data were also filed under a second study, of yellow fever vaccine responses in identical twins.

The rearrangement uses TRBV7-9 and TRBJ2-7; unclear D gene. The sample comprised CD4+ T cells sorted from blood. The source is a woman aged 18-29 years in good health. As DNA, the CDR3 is TGTGCCAGCAGCTTACAGGAATTGTCCTACGAGCAGTACTTC. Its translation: CASSLQELSYEQYF.